A single sample is the source of the 2 T cell receptor beta chains below, sequenced in a study of blood T cell repertoires in COVID-19. Sequencing used immunoSEQ multiplex PCR; TCRdb keeps in-frame clones, though not all of them. The profile covers about 140,000 clones, with about 80% appearing a single time and 4% taken by the ten largest. Sequenced input: peripheral blood. These receptors all stem from a woman aged 55-69 years with acute or convalescent COVID-19.

This chain links TRBV14 with TRBJ1-1; D is ambiguous. Between the trimmed V and J ends, which lost 5 bases and 1 base, there was a span of 8 bases. The CDR3 contains 13 residues. CDR1 is SGHDN, CDR2 FVKESK, per germline. In DNA, the CDR3 is TGTGCCAGCAGCGTACAACCGAACACTGAAGCTTTCTTT. Translation: CASSVQPNTEAFF.

V is TRBV11-2 and J is TRBJ1-2; 7 nucleotides line up with TRBD1. Unmatched junction bases numbered 6, after V lost 5 bases and J lost 3 bases. This CDR3 comprises 14 residues. CDR1 is SGHAT and CDR2 is FQNNGV in the germline V gene. CDR3 DNA: TGTGCCAGCAGCCTAACAGGGGAGCACTATGGCTACACCTTC. It yields the protein CASSLTGEHYGYTF.